This T cell receptor (beta chain) emerged from a study of T cell responses to AZD1222 COVID-19 vaccine. General study findings and limits: There were mostly white British donors and more females than males, and clonal diversity was possibly underestimated.

With respect to this clone: Its specificity is unknown.

The data were produced by immunoSEQ multiplex PCR, yet TCRdb's version contains in-frame clones alone and is incomplete. The data contain tens of thousands of clones, 75% to 85% of them singletons. The material was peripheral blood, obtained on day 0 of AZD1222 vaccination. This TCR came from an adult in good health.

DNA of the CDR3: TGTGCCAGTTCGACAGGGAATCCCCATCAGCCCCAGCATTTT. Translation gives CASSTGNPHQPQHF. The chain couples TRBV2 to TRBJ1-5; 7 bases map to TRBD1. The CDR3 is 14 residues long. Germline V gives CDR1 SNHLY, CDR2 FYNNEI. J gave up 5 bases and V 9 bases, and 10 bases lay outside the gene matches.